Listed here are 10 T cell receptor beta chains from one sample, sequenced in a study of vaccination effects on CD4 cells after COVID-19 (dated 2022 in TCRdb). Library creation used the immunoSEQ multiplex PCR assay. This immuneACCESS table, as held by TCRdb, lists in-frame sequences with V and J called but not all clones. Of the missing ones, under half trace to an unresolved V gene in checked studies; the others have no known cause. The sample profile shows around 45,000 clones; around 76% of them were found once. The ten biggest clones cover 9.5% to 14% of the sample. Their recognized antigens are unknown. In the ViraFEST assay, PBMC were stimulated with viral peptide pools, and antigen-specific CD4+ T cell clonotypes were then identified by expansion using TCR sequencing. After roughly 11 days of culture, CD4+ T cells were isolated with the EasySep CD4+ T cell isolation kit. Healthy vaccine recipients had no prior SARS-CoV-2 infection, confirmed by negative nucleocapsid antibodies before and after vaccination.

This specimen was CD4+ T cells from PBMCs cultured with SARS-CoV-2 spike peptides, taken before COVID-19 vaccination. According to the study, the label for this sample's cell subset or site signals: SARS-CoV-2 spike overlapping peptide pool stimulation. The receptors shown here come from a human donor who received a COVID-19 vaccine.

The rearrangement uses TRBV24-1 and TRBJ1-1; 7 positions match TRBD1. The CDR3 runs 15 residues. CDR1 is KGHDR, CDR2 SFDVKD, per germline. V gave up 4 bases and J gave up 5 bases; unmatched junction bases: 9. In nucleotides, the CDR3 is TGTGCCACCAGTGACGCCCGACAGGGAGATACTGAAGCTTTCTTT. Its protein is CATSDARQGDTEAFF.

V usage is TRBV29-1 and J usage is TRBJ2-2, with 7 bases identical to TRBD2. The V and J ends lost 7 bases and 5 bases, in that order; junction bases with no gene match: 10. The CDR3 sequence is 14 residues long. Germline V gene sequence: CDR1 SQVTM, CDR2 ANQGSEA. CDR3 in DNA: TGCAGCGCCGAAAACCCGGGGGGAACCGGGGAGCTGTTTTTT. It codes for CSAENPGGTGELFF.

There are a few counts of this clone. The rearrangement uses TRBV7-8 and TRBJ2-7; TRBD1 aligns across 7 bases. The CDR3 contains 16 residues. The V segment lost 0 bases and the J segment 7 bases; nucleotides outside the gene matches: 12. Germline V lookup: CDR1 SGHVS, CDR2 FQNEAQ. CDR3 DNA: TGTGCCAGCAGCTTAGCGGGACAGATCGTTTCGGGGGAGCAGTACGTC. It encodes CASSLAGQIVSGEQYV.

J is TRBJ1-5 and V is TRBV19; 8 bases are shared with TRBD1. CDR1 LNHDA and CDR2 SQIVND come from the germline V gene (reference sequence). The length of the CDR3 is 17 residues. Unmatched junction bases numbered 11, after V lost 3 bases and J lost 4 bases. The DNA of the CDR3 is TGTGCCAGTAGTATTAGGCAGGGGGCGCGATGGAATCAGCCCCAGCATTTT. Amino acids: CASSIRQGARWNQPQHF.

The CDR3 coding sequence is TGTGCCAGCAGTTTCCGGGGGGTCGGGGCCTACGAGCAGTACGTC. Translation gives CASSFRGVGAYEQYV. The chain joins TRBV28 to TRBJ2-7; the match to TRBD2 covers 7 bases. Germline loops: CDR1 MDHEN, CDR2 SYDVKM. V lost 3 bases and J lost 2; bases outside the gene matches: 7. The CDR3 extends over 15 amino acids.

The chain uses TRBV12-3 or TRBV12-4 and TRBJ1-2, with 7 bases fitting TRBD1. V lost 6 bases and J lost 6; bases outside the gene matches: 7. CDR3 size: 13 residues. The DNA for the CDR3 is TGTGCCAGCAGCCGAAGACAGGGAGATGGCTACACCTTC. Translation gives CASSRRQGDGYTF.

The V gene is TRBV7-9, the J gene TRBJ2-3; D might be TRBD1 (6 bases). Germline CDR1 and CDR2: SEHNR and FQNEAQ (reference sequence). The ends were cut back, 3 bases at V and 4 bases at J, with 17 bases in the middle. This CDR3 comprises 16 residues. CDR3 sequence: CASSLGRGNFADTQYF. As DNA, the CDR3 is TGTGCCAGCAGCTTGGGAAGGGGGAATTTCGCAGATACGCAGTATTTT.

CDR3 region: CASSLLFGAGGGLVPQYF. The CDR3 bases are TGTGCCAGCAGCTTACTTTTCGGGGCGGGGGGCGGCTTGGTTCCGCAGTATTTT. V usage is TRBV7-2 and J usage is TRBJ2-3, with TRBD2 identical over 8 bases. The germline V gene has CDR1 SGHTA and CDR2 FQGNSA. The V gene end was trimmed by 2 bases and the J gene end by 10 bases; junction bases not matched to a gene: 20. This CDR3 is built from 18 residues.

This clone has just one count. The chain carries TRBV5-5 and TRBJ1-2; the D gene is possibly TRBD1 (6 bases). Trimming took off 0 bases at V and 6 bases at J, with 15 bases between the two ends. The length of the CDR3 is 15 residues. In germline, CDR1 is SGHKS, CDR2 YYEKEE (reference sequence). CDR3 amino acids: CASSLVGAGNDGYTF. CDR3 nucleotides: TGTGCCAGCAGCTTGGTGGGGGCAGGGAACGATGGCTACACCTTC.

The gene calls are TRBV10-3 and TRBJ2-2; 7 bases agree with TRBD1. CDR3 length: 17 amino acids. Germline-derived CDR1 and CDR2 are ENHRY and SYGVKD. V shed 3 bases and J 6 bases; nucleotides not matched to a gene: 13. This chain's CDR3 is CAISESEGASKAGELFF. CDR3 DNA: TGTGCCATCAGTGAATCCGAGGGGGCGAGTAAAGCCGGGGAGCTGTTTTTT.